These T cell receptor beta chains were read from a single sample in a study of CD8 T cells in Susac syndrome. TCRdb re-derived calls from the immunoSEQ multiplex PCR reads in MiXCR, one entry per CDR3 protein. This table has around 200,000 distinct CDR3 sequences, 85% to 95% appearing once. Sample: CD4+ T cells from PBMCs. Receptor source: a human donor in good health. The CDR3 runs from the conserved cysteine through the conserved F or W. D genes are given only for firm matches. Size tells how often a clone was seen (once, few, many) or the class of an expanded clone, and some rows leave it out.

D gene	clone size	V gene	J gene	CDR3 protein	CDR3 DNA
TRBD1	.	TRBV27	TRBJ2-2	CATRDRGTGELFF	TGTGCCACCCGGGACAGGGGCACCGGGGAGCTGTTTTTT
.	.	TRBV18	TRBJ1-1	CASSLPLGTTEAFF	TGTGCCAGCTCACTTCCGTTAGGGACCACTGAAGCTTTCTTT
TRBD2	.	TRBV7-2	TRBJ2-5	CASSLGLWGSGEQETQYF	TGTGCCAGCAGCTTAGGCCTTTGGGGTAGCGGGGAACAAGAGACCCAGTACTTC
.	.	TRBV5-6	TRBJ1-4	CASSFNGRGWEKLFF	TGTGCCAGCAGCTTTAACGGCCGGGGCTGGGAAAAACTGTTTTTT
.	.	TRBV30	TRBJ2-3	CAWTAPDTQYF	TGTGCCTGGACAGCCCCAGATACGCAGTATTTT
.	.	TRBV12-3/TRBV12-4	TRBJ1-2	CASSRWLGGHGYTF	TGTGCCAGCAGCCGCTGGTTGGGAGGCCATGGCTACACCTTC
.	.	TRBV12-3/TRBV12-4	TRBJ2-2	CASSLAGAGTGELFF	TGTGCCAGCAGTTTAGCGGGAGCAGGCACCGGGGAGCTGTTTTTT
TRBD1	.	TRBV9	TRBJ1-1	CASSVQGGNTEAFF	TGTGCCAGCAGCGTACAGGGGGGAAACACTGAAGCTTTCTTT
.	.	TRBV3-1	TRBJ1-2	CASNARGGGYGYTF	TGTGCCAGCAACGCCAGGGGCGGCGGCTATGGCTACACCTTC
.	once	TRBV20-1	TRBJ1-1	CSAKTVEAFF	TGCAGTGCTAAGACAGTTGAAGCTTTCTTT
.	.	TRBV20-1	TRBJ2-7	CSAGGRGESYEQYF	TGCAGTGCGGGTGGGCGGGGCGAGTCCTACGAGCAGTACTTC
.	.	TRBV15	TRBJ1-1	CATSRDLQGEAFF	TGTGCCACCAGCAGAGATTTGCAGGGAGAAGCTTTCTTT
.	few	TRBV12-3/TRBV12-4	TRBJ1-5	CASSLQGNQPQHF	TGTGCCAGCAGTTTACAGGGGAATCAGCCCCAGCATTTT
.	.	TRBV6-5	TRBJ1-2	CASSPPRGYGYTF	TGTGCCAGCAGTCCCCCGAGGGGGTATGGCTACACCTTC
.	.	TRBV2	TRBJ2-7	CASSELSGDEQYF	TGTGCCAGCAGTGAATTGTCCGGCGACGAGCAGTACTTC
.	once	TRBV6-5	TRBJ1-1	CASIRLDMNTEAFF	TGTGCCAGCATACGGTTGGACATGAATACTGAAGCTTTCTTT
TRBD1	.	TRBV19	TRBJ2-7	CATKKTGSNEQYF	TGTGCCACCAAGAAGACAGGGAGCAACGAGCAGTACTTC
.	.	TRBV12-3/TRBV12-4	TRBJ1-5	CASSPRSYQPQHF	TGTGCCAGCAGTCCAAGGAGTTATCAGCCCCAGCATTTT
TRBD1	.	TRBV20-1	TRBJ1-1	CSAPRTGATEAFF	TGCAGTGCTCCTAGGACAGGGGCCACTGAAGCTTTCTTT
.	.	TRBV12-3/TRBV12-4	TRBJ2-5	CASGSGTQYF	TGTGCCAGCGGCAGCGGGACCCAGTACTTC
TRBD1	.	TRBV13	TRBJ2-7	CASSQTGWSGPGTYEQYF	TGTGCCAGCAGCCAGACAGGGTGGAGTGGTCCTGGGACCTACGAGCAGTACTTC
TRBD2	.	TRBV20-1	TRBJ2-1	CSARDGEGTLNEQFF	TGCAGTGCTAGAGATGGGGAGGGAACGTTGAATGAGCAGTTCTTC
.	.	TRBV27	TRBJ2-7	CASSSNYVREQYF	TGTGCCAGCAGTTCCAACTACGTTCGGGAGCAGTACTTC
.	.	TRBV19	TRBJ1-1	CASRPRNTEAFF	TGTGCCAGTAGACCGCGTAACACTGAAGCTTTCTTT
TRBD1	.	TRBV6-5	TRBJ2-7	CASSPPGQGIYEQYF	TGTGCCAGCAGTCCTCCGGGACAGGGGATCTACGAGCAGTACTTC
.	.	TRBV25-1	TRBJ2-2	CASSDRYTGELFF	TGTGCCAGCTCCGACAGGTACACCGGGGAGCTGTTTTTT
TRBD2	.	TRBV20-1	TRBJ2-5	CSARWAAGGQETQYF	TGCAGTGCTCGCTGGGCGGCGGGAGGGCAAGAGACCCAGTACTTC
.	.	TRBV6-6	TRBJ2-5	CALGGETQYF	TGTGCCCTGGGCGGGGAGACCCAGTACTTC
.	.	TRBV4-3	TRBJ2-5	CASSQDLGGAETQYF	TGCGCCAGCAGCCAAGATCTTGGTGGGGCAGAGACCCAGTACTTC
.	.	TRBV9	TRBJ2-5	CASSVAPQETQYF	TGTGCCAGCAGCGTAGCTCCACAAGAGACCCAGTACTTC
.	.	TRBV11-2	TRBJ2-5	CASSTAYQETQYF	TGTGCCAGCTCGACGGCTTACCAAGAGACCCAGTACTTC
TRBD1	.	TRBV3-1	TRBJ2-7	CASSTPRTGGLYF	TGTGCCAGCAGCACTCCCCGGACAGGGGGCTTGTACTTC
TRBD2	.	TRBV29-1	TRBJ2-3	CSVASGLAGVTQYF	TGCAGCGTTGCCAGTGGACTAGCGGGGGTCACGCAGTATTTT
.	once	TRBV29-1	TRBJ2-2	CSVEREGNGELFF	TGCAGCGTTGAGAGGGAAGGGAACGGGGAGCTGTTTTTT
TRBD1	.	TRBV6-5	TRBJ1-1	CASSPYTGANTEAFF	TGTGCCAGCAGTCCCTACACAGGGGCGAACACTGAAGCTTTCTTT
TRBD1	.	TRBV20-1	TRBJ1-4	CSAWGRGRNEKLFF	TGCAGTGCTTGGGGCAGGGGGCGTAATGAAAAACTGTTTTTT
.	.	TRBV7-2	TRBJ1-2	CASSFRNGGYTF	TGTGCCAGCAGCTTTAGGAACGGAGGCTACACCTTC
.	.	TRBV25-1	TRBJ1-2	CASSQGIYGYTF	TGTGCCAGCAGTCAGGGGATCTATGGCTACACCTTC
.	.	TRBV3-1	TRBJ1-4	CASSQGRTATNEKLFF	TGTGCCAGCAGCCAAGGAAGAACAGCAACTAATGAAAAACTGTTTTTT
.	.	TRBV10-3	TRBJ2-6	CAIRDSEAGANVLTF	TGTGCCATCAGGGACTCCGAGGCGGGGGCCAACGTCCTGACTTTC
.	.	TRBV15	TRBJ2-3	CATSRDAAQLSTDTQYF	TGTGCCACCAGCAGAGATGCTGCACAGTTAAGCACAGATACGCAGTATTTT
TRBD1	.	TRBV20-1	TRBJ2-7	CSARQGQREQYF	TGCAGTGCCCGACAGGGCCAGCGTGAGCAGTACTTC
.	.	TRBV23-1	TRBJ1-6	CASSQSEGGPLHF	TGCGCCAGCAGTCAATCGGAGGGGGGTCCCCTCCACTTT
.	.	TRBV20-1	TRBJ1-6	CSARWAGGLENSPLHF	TGCAGTGCTAGATGGGCCGGAGGGTTGGAGAATTCACCCCTCCACTTT
TRBD1	.	TRBV2	TRBJ2-3	CASSPQGRSTDTQYF	TGTGCCAGCAGCCCACAGGGGCGGAGCACAGATACGCAGTATTTT
.	.	TRBV7-9	TRBJ2-3	CASSPWGISTDTQYF	TGTGCCAGCAGCCCATGGGGTATAAGCACAGATACGCAGTATTTT
.	.	TRBV14	TRBJ2-7	CASSQDHRTGGAQYF	TGTGCCAGCAGCCAAGATCACAGAACCGGGGGAGCGCAGTACTTC
TRBD2	once	TRBV12-3/TRBV12-4	TRBJ2-1	CASRTSDGEQFF	TGTGCCAGCAGAACTAGCGACGGTGAGCAGTTCTTC
.	.	TRBV6-5	TRBJ1-3	CASSYWGGARSGNTIYF	TGTGCCAGCAGTTACTGGGGGGGCGCCCGCTCTGGAAACACCATATATTTT
.	.	TRBV7-9	TRBJ2-7	CASSLAQRSEQYF	TGTGCCAGCAGCTTAGCGCAGAGGTCCGAGCAGTACTTC
.	.	TRBV20-1	TRBJ1-2	CSARQGLGYTF	TGCAGTGCTAGACAGGGTTTGGGCTACACCTTC
.	.	TRBV9	TRBJ2-3	CASSVEGNTQYF	TGTGCCAGCAGCGTAGAAGGGAATACGCAGTATTTT
.	.	TRBV27	TRBJ2-3	CASGKGTDTQYF	TGTGCCAGCGGGAAGGGAACAGATACGCAGTATTTT